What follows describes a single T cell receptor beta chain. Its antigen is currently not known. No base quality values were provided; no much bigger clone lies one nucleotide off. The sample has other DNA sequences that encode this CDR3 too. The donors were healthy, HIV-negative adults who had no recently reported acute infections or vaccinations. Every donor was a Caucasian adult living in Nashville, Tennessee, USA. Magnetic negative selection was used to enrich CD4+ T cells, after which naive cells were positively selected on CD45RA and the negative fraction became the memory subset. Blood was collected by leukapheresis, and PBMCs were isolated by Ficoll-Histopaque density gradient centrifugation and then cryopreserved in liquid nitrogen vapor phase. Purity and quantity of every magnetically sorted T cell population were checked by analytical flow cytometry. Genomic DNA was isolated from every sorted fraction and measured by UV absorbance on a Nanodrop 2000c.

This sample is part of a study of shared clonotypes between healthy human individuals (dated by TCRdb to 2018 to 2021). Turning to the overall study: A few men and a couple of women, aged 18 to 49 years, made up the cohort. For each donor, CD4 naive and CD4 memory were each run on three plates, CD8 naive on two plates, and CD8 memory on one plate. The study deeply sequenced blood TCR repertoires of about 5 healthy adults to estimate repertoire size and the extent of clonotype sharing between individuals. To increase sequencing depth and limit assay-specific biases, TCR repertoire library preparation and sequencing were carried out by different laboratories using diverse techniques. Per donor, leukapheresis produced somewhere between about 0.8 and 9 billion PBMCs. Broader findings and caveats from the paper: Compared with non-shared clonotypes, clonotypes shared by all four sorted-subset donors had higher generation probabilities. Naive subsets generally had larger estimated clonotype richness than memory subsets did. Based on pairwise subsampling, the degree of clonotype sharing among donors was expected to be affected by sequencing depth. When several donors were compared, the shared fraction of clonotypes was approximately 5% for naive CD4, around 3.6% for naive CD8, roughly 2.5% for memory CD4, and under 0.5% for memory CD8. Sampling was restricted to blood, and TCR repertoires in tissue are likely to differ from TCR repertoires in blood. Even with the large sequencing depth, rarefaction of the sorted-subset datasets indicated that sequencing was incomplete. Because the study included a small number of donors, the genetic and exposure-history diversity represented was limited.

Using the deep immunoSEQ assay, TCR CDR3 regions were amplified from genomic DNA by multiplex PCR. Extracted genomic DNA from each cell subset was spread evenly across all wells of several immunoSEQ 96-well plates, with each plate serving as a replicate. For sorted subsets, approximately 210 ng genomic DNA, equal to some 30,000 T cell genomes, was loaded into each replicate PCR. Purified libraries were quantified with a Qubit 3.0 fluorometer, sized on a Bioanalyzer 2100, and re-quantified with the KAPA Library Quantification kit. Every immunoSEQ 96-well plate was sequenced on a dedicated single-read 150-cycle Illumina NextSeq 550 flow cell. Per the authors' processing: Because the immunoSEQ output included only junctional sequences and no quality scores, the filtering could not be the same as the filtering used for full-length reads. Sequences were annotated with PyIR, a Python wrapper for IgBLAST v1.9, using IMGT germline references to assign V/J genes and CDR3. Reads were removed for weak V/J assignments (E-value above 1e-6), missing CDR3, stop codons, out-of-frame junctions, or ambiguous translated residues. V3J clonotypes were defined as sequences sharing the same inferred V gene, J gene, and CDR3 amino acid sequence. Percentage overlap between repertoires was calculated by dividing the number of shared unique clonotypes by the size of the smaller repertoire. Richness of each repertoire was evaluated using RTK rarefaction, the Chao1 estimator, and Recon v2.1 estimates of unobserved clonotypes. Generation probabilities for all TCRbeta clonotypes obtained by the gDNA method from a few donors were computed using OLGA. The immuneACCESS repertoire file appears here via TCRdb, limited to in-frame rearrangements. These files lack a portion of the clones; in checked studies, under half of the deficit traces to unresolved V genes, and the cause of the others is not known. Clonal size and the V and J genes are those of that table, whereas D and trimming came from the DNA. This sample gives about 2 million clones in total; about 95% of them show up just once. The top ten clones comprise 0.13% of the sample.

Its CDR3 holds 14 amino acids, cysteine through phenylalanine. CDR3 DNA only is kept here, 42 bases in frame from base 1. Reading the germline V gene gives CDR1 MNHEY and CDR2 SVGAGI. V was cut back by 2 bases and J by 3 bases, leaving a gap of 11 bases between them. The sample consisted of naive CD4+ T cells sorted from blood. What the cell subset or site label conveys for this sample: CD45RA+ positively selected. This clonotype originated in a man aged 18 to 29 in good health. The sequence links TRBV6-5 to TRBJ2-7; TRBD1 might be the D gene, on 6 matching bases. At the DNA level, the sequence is TGTGCCAGCAGTTACGGGCAGGGGAACTACGAGCAGTACTTC. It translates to CASSYGQGNYEQYF.